This TCR beta chain originates from a study of T-cell reconstitution after alpha-beta-depleted transplantation in children. The TCRbeta library was prepared with unique molecular identifiers. TCRdb reanalysed the PCR reads using MiXCR and keeps one entry per CDR3 protein. Of 200,000 or so distinct CDR3 sequences listed, 5% to 7.5% are singletons. Findings of the study overall: Recipient T cells and thymic progenitors that survived gave rise to the high TCRbeta diversity observed at day 60 in some patients. T-cell numbers and diversity, one year after transplant, stemmed largely from T cells that were newly produced. As was reported, about two months after transplant, alpha-beta T cells came from several hundred expanded graft clones.

This clonotype was seen repeatedly, ten times or more. The antigen is unknown. Sequences were derived from PBMCs, sampled before TCRalphabeta/CD19-depleted stem cell transplant. The clonotype was recovered from a girl in the first two years of life with combined immunodeficiency, due to receive a stem cell transplant.

In nucleotides, the CDR3 is TGTGCCAGCAGTGAAAGGGGAGTGGGAAATGAGCAGTTCTTC. This codes for CASSERGVGNEQFF. V and J are TRBV25-1 and TRBJ2-1; D could derive from TRBD1 or TRBD2 (5 bases each). This CDR3 region has 14 residues. V shed 2 bases and J shed 7 bases, with 12 bases lying between them. The germline V gene has CDR1 MGHDK and CDR2 SYGVNS.